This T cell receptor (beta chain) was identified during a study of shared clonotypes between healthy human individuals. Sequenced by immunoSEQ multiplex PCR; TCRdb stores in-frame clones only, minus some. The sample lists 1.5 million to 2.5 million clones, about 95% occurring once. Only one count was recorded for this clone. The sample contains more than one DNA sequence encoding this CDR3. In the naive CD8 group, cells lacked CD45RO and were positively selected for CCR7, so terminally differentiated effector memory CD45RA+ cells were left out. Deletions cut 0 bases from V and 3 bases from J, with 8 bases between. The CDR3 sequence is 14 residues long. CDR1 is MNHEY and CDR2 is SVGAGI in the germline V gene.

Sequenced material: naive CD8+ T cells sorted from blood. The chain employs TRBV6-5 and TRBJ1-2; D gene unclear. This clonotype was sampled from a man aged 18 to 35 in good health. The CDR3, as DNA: TGTGCCAGCAGTTACTCGGAGGGTTACTATGGCTACACCTTC. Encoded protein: CASSYSEGYYGYTF.